A single sample gave rise to the 9 T cell receptor beta chains below, sequenced in a study of T-cell reconstitution after alpha-beta-depleted transplantation in children. Researchers prepared the TCRbeta library using unique molecular identifiers, the study reports. One entry per CDR3 protein, called by TCRdb with MiXCR from the PCR reads. The sample holds 400,000 to 450,000 distinct CDR3 sequences, 43% seen once. The source was PBMCs, collected before TCRalphabeta/CD19-depleted stem cell transplant. The receptors were sampled from a girl aged 2 to 10 with aplastic anemia, due to receive a stem cell transplant.

This rearrangement joins TRBV28 to TRBJ2-1; 13 bases are shared with TRBD2. CDR3 size: 19 residues. Germline trimming cut 7 bases from V and 0 bases from J; bases unmatched to any gene: 12. Germline CDR1 reads MDHEN; CDR2 reads SYDVKM. The CDR3 loop is CASTSGLAGVGHSYNEQFF. CDR3 DNA: TGTGCCAGCACTTCTGGACTAGCGGGAGTGGGGCACTCCTACAATGAGCAGTTCTTC.

This rearrangement joins TRBV20-1 to TRBJ2-7; 10 bases align to TRBD2. The germline V gene encodes CDR1 DFQATT and CDR2 SNEGSKA (reference sequence). The CDR3 is made up of 15 amino acids. V shed 2 bases and J 4 bases; nucleotides not matched to a gene: 8. As DNA, the CDR3 is TGCAGTGCTAGATGGCTAGCGGGGGAGCGTTACGAGCAGTACTTC. As protein: CSARWLAGERYEQYF.

J is TRBJ2-3 and V is TRBV20-1, with TRBD2 matching 10 bases. The trim removed 3 bases at V and 4 bases at J, leaving 7 bases unmatched. Germline CDR1 DFQATT, CDR2 SNEGSKA (reference sequence). The CDR3 consists of 15 residues. For the CDR3, the DNA is TGCAGTGCTAGTTTCTCTAGCGGGGGCCCAGATACGCAGTATTTT. It is translated as CSASFSSGGPDTQYF.

The sample holds a few counts of this clonotype. The genes are TRBV28 and TRBJ1-2; no reliable D call. Germline CDR1 and CDR2: MDHEN and SYDVKM. Trimming took 1 base from V and 0 from J, leaving 9 bases between them. The CDR3 contains 15 residues. CDR3: CASSLSFSTNYGYTF. CDR3 bases: TGTGCCAGCAGTTTATCCTTTTCCACTAACTATGGCTACACCTTC.

The CDR3 reads CASSYRFPGNEQFF. Written as DNA, the CDR3 is TGTGCCAGCAGTTACAGGTTCCCGGGGAATGAGCAGTTCTTC. The rearrangement links TRBV6-5 to TRBJ2-1; D might be TRBD2 (5 bases). Germline V CDR1 and CDR2: MNHEY, SVGAGI. The length of the CDR3 is 14 residues. Trimming removed 2 bases from V and 7 bases from J, with 12 bases in between.

This chain connects TRBV18 to TRBJ2-7; 8 bases agree with TRBD1. Germline V CDR1 and CDR2: KGHSH, LQKENI. V gave up 8 bases and J gave up 6 bases; unmatched junction bases: 9. This CDR3 is 13 amino acids long. The CDR3 sequence is CASEPGTGREQYF. In nucleotides, the CDR3 is TGTGCCAGCGAACCCGGGACAGGTCGCGAGCAGTACTTC. Looking up the rest from reference TRBV18 and TRBJ2-7 gives the full variable domain: NAGVMQNPRHLVRRRGQEARLRCSPMKGHSHVYWYRQLPEEGLKFMVYLQKENIIDESGMPKERFSAEFPKEGPSILRIQQVVRGDSAAYFCASEPGTGREQYFGPGTRLTVT.

V gene TRBV20-1 combines with J gene TRBJ2-3; no definite D call. The CDR3 sequence is 13 residues long. V dropped 3 bases and J dropped 0 bases, with 7 bases sitting between them. The germline V gene has CDR1 DFQATT and CDR2 SNEGSKA (reference sequence). DNA for the CDR3: TGCAGTGCTAGGATCTGGAGCACAGATACGCAGTATTTT. It is translated as CSARIWSTDTQYF.

The V call is TRBV12-3 or TRBV12-4, the J call TRBJ1-5; D remains unclear. Trimming stripped 5 bases from V and 4 bases from J, with 12 bases between. The CDR3 consists of 14 residues. The CDR3 DNA is TGTGCCAGCAGTCCCCACCTGGATAATCAGCCCCAGCATTTT. Its translation: CASSPHLDNQPQHF.

This clonotype appeared a few times. The V gene is TRBV29-1, the J gene TRBJ1-2; 12 positions agree with TRBD1. This CDR3 has 14 amino acids. V was pared by 3 bases and J by 8 bases, with 7 bases of the junction left unmatched. Germline CDR1 reads SQVTM; CDR2 reads ANQGSEA. This CDR3 reads CSVDTSGTGGGYTF. The CDR3 DNA reads TGCAGCGTTGATACTTCGGGGACAGGGGGCGGCTACACCTTC.